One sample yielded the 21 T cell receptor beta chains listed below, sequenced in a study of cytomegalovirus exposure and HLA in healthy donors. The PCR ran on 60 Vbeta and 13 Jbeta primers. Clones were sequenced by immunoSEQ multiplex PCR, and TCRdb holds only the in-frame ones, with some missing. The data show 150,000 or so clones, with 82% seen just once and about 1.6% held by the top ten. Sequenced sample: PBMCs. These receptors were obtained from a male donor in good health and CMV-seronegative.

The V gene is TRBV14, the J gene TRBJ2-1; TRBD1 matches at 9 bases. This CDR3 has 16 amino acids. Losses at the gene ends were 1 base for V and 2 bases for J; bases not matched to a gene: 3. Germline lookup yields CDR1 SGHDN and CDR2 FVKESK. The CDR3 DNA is TGTGCCAGCAGCCAAGCGACAGGGGGTACCTACAATGAGCAGTTCTTC. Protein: CASSQATGGTYNEQFF.

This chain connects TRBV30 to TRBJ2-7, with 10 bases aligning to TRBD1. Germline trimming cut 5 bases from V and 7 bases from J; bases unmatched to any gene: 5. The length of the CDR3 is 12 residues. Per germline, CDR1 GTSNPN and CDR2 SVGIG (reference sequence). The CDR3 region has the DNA TGTGCCTGGGGGACAGGGGTGGGGGAGCAGTACTTC. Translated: CAWGTGVGEQYF.

The CDR3 DNA reads as TGTGCCAGCTCACAGGGACAGGAGGTCACCATATATTTT. This encodes CASSQGQEVTIYF. This chain uses TRBV18 with TRBJ1-3, with 8 bases aligning to TRBD1. The CDR3 sequence is 13 residues long. The J segment lost 9 bases and the V segment lost 4 bases, leaving 5 bases of the junction unmatched. Germline loops: CDR1 KGHSH, CDR2 LQKENI.

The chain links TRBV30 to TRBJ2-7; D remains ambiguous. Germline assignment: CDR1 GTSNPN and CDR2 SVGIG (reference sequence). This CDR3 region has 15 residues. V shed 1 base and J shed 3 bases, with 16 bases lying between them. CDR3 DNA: TGTGCCTGGAGTGCGGCCCCGGGTGGTATCTACGAGCAGTACTTC. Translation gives CAWSAAPGGIYEQYF.

CDR3 loop: CASSSQGREQYF. Here the CDR3 DNA reads TGTGCCAGCAGCTCACAGGGTAGGGAGCAGTACTTC. The V and J genes are TRBV7-9 and TRBJ2-7; TRBD1 might be the D (6 bases). This CDR3 spans 12 amino acids. The V gene lost 4 bases and the J gene lost 7 bases, with 11 bases spanning the gap. The V gene's germline CDR1 is SEHNR and CDR2 FQNEAQ (reference sequence).

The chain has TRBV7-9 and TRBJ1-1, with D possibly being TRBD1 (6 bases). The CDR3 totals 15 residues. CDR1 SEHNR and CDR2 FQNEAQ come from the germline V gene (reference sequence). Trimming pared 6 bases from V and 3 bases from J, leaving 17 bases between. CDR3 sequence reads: CASRQRGAGDTEAFF. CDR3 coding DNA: TGTGCCAGCAGACAGCGGGGGGCTGGGGACACTGAAGCTTTCTTT.

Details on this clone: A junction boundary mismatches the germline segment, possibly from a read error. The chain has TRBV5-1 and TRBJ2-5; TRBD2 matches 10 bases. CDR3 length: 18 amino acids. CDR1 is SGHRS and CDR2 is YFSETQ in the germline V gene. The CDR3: CASNLYVVAGGGPETQYF. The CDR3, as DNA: TGCGCCAGCAACTTGTATGTTGTAGCGGGGGGAGGGCCAGAGACCCAGTACTTC.

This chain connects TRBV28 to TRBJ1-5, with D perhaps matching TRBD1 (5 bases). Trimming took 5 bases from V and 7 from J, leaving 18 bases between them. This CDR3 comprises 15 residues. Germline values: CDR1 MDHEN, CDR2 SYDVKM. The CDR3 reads CASSQEAGLGQPQHF. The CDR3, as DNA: TGTGCCAGCAGTCAAGAAGCGGGGCTGGGGCAGCCCCAGCATTTT.

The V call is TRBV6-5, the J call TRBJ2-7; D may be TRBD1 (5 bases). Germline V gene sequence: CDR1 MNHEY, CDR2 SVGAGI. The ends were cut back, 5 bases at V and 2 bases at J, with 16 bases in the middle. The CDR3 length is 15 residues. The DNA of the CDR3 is TGTGCCAGCAGTCTCCGACAGTTCCCCCCCTACGAGCAGTACTTC. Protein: CASSLRQFPPYEQYF.

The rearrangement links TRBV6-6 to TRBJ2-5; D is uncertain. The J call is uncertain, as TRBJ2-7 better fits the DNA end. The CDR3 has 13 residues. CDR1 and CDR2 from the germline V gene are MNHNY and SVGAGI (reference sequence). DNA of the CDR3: TGTGCCAGCAGTTACTCTCTCTCCTACGAGCAGTACTTC. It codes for CASSYSLSYEQYF.

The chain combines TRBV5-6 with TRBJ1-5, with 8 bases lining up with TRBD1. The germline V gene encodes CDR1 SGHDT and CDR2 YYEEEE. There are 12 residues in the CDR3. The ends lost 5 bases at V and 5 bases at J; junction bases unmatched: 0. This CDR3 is CASRTGDQPQHF. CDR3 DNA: TGTGCCAGCAGGACAGGGGATCAGCCCCAGCATTTT.

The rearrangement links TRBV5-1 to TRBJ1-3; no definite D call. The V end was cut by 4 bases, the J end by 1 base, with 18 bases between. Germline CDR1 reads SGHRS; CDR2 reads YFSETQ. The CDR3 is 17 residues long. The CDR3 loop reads CASSPAPGGISGNTIYF. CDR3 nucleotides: TGCGCCAGCAGCCCCGCCCCGGGAGGTATATCTGGAAACACCATATATTTT.

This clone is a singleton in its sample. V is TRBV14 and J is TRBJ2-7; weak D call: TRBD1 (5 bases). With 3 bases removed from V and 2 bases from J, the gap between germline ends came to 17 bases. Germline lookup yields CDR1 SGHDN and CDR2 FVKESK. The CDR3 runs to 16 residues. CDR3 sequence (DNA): TGTGCCAGCAGCCAGGCAGGGCCTCTTCTCCCCTACGAGCAGTACTTC. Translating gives CASSQAGPLLPYEQYF.

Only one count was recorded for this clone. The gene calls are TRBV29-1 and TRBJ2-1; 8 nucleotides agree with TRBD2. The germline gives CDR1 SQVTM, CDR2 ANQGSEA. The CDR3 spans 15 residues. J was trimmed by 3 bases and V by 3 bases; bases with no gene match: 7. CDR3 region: CSVDLAGGDYNEQFF. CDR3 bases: TGCAGCGTTGATCTTGCGGGAGGAGACTACAATGAGCAGTTCTTC.

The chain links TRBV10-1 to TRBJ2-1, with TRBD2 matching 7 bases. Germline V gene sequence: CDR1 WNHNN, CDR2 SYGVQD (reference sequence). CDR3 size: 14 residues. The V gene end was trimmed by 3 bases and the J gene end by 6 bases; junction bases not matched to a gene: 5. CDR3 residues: CASSEPGLPNEQFF. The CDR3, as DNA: TGCGCCAGCAGTGAACCGGGACTACCCAATGAGCAGTTCTTC.

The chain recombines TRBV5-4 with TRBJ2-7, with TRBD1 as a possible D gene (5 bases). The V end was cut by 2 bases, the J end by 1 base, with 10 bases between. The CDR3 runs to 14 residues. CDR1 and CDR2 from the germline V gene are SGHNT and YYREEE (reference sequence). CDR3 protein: CASSLVKGSYEQYF. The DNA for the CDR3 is TGTGCCAGCAGCTTAGTGAAGGGGTCCTACGAGCAGTACTTC.

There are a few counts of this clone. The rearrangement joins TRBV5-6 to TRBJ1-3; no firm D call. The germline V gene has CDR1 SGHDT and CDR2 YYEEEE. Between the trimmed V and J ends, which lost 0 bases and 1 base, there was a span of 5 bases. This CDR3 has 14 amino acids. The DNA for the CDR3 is TGTGCCAGCAGCTTGGCCCTTTCTGGAAACACCATATATTTT. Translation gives CASSLALSGNTIYF.

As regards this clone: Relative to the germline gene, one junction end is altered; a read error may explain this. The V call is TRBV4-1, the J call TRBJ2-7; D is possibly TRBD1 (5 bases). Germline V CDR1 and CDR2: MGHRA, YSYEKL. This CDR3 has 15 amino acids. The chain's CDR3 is CASSLDRGRAYEQYF. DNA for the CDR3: TGCGCCAGCAGCCTAGATAGGGGCAGGGCCTACGAGCAATACTTC.

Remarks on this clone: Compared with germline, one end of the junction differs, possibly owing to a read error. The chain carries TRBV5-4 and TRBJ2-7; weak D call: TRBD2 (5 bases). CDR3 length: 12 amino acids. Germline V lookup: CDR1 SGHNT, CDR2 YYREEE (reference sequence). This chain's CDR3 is CASSLEVGSSDF. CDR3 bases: TGTGCCAGCAGCTTGGAGGTTGGGAGTTCGGACTTC. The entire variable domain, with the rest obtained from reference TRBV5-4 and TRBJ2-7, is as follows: ETGVTQSPTHLIKTRGQQVTLRCSSQSGHNTVSWYQQALGQGPQFIFQYYREEENGRGNFPPRFSGLQFPNYSSELNVNALELDDSALYLCASSLEVGSSDFGPGTRLTVT.

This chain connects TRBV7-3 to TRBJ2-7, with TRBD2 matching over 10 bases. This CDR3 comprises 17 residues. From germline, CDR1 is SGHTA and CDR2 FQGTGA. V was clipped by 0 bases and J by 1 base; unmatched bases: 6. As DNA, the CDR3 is TGTGCCAGCAGCTTAACCCGGACTAGCGGATTTTCCTACGAGCAGTACTTC. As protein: CASSLTRTSGFSYEQYF.

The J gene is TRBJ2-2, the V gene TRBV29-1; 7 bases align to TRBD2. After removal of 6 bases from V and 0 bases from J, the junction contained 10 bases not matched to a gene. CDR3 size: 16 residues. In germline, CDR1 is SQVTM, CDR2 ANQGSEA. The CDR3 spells CSVPGLGGTNTGELFF. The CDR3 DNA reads TGCAGCGTCCCCGGACTGGGGGGGACGAACACCGGGGAGCTGTTTTTT.